A selection of T cell receptor beta chains follows, all from one sample in a study of T cells after yellow fever vaccination. TCRdb re-analysed the 5' RACE reads in MiXCR, keeping a single row per CDR3 protein. The repertoire holds about 370,000 distinct CDR3 sequences, with around 10% as singletons. Material: PBMCs, obtained on the day of the first yellow fever vaccination. These TCRs come from a young man who received the YFV17D yellow fever vaccine. Each CDR3 is given with its conserved first and last residue. Fields, in order: V gene, J gene, D gene, clone size, CDR3 DNA, CDR3 protein. A D gene is named only where the DNA matches it firmly. Clone size appears in some rows only: once, few, many, or a class for an expanded clone.

TRBV12-3/TRBV12-4	TRBJ1-5	-	few	TGTGCCAGCAGCCCGGGGAATGGCAATCAGCCCCAGCATTTT	CASSPGNGNQPQHF
TRBV6-1	TRBJ1-6	-	few	TGTGCCAGCAGTGACAGGTGGGGGGTATATAATTCACCCCTCCACTTT	CASSDRWGVYNSPLHF
TRBV24-1	TRBJ2-5	-	-	TGTGCCACCAGTGATGACTCCTGGGGTTTGGAGACCCAGTACTTC	CATSDDSWGLETQYF
TRBV12-3/TRBV12-4	TRBJ2-3	TRBD1	many	TGTGCCAGCAGTGGGCGACAGGGAGTAGCAGATACGCAGTATTTT	CASSGRQGVADTQYF
TRBV4-2	TRBJ2-7	TRBD2	few	TGTGCCAGCAGCCAAGGGGTGACTAGCGGGACCTCCTACGAGCAGTACTTC	CASSQGVTSGTSYEQYF
TRBV5-1	TRBJ2-2	-	-	TGCGCCAGCAGCTTGGGGGATGGGGAGCTGTTTTTT	CASSLGDGELFF
TRBV6-6	TRBJ1-2	-	few	TGTGCCAGCAGTCAGACATCTAACTATGGCTACACCTTC	CASSQTSNYGYTF
TRBV7-3	TRBJ2-1	TRBD1	few	TGTGCCAGCAGCCGGGACAGGGGGCTCTACAATGAGCAGTTCTTC	CASSRDRGLYNEQFF
TRBV5-4	TRBJ2-2	-	-	TGTGCCAGCAGCCCGGCCCTGGGGGGGAACACCGGGGAGCTGTTTTTT	CASSPALGGNTGELFF
TRBV5-5	TRBJ2-3	-	few	TGTGCCAGCAGCTCCTTCACACGGGGAGGGCAGTATTTT	CASSSFTRGGQYF
TRBV4-2	TRBJ2-1	-	few	TGTGCCAGCAGCCAACGACTCCTAACGAGCTCCTACAATGAGCAGTTCTTC	CASSQRLLTSSYNEQFF
TRBV7-3	TRBJ2-1	TRBD2	-	TGTGCCAGCAGCTCCCGGGGGGGGCCCGAGCAGTTCTTC	CASSSRGGPEQFF
TRBV7-9	TRBJ1-6	-	-	TGTGCCAGCAGCCCTTTATTTCTAGGCGGTTCACCCCTCCACTTT	CASSPLFLGGSPLHF
TRBV11-2	TRBJ2-5	-	many	TGTGCCAGCAGCTTAGGTTCCGGAGGAGAGACCCAGTACTTC	CASSLGSGGETQYF
TRBV12-3/TRBV12-4	TRBJ1-5	-	-	TGTGCCAGCAGTCGAAACCAGGGGCGGCTTTTTTTT	CASSRNQGRLFF